These T cell receptor beta chains were read from a single sample in a study of T cells in Graves' hyperthyroidism and ophthalmopathy. TCRdb re-called the multiplex PCR reads with MiXCR, one entry per CDR3 protein. This sample yields fewer than 450,000 distinct CDR3 sequences, of which about a sixth are seen a single time; more than 30% belongs to the top ten. Sample: blood. These receptors were taken from a woman younger than 45 with Graves' hyperthyroidism that later progressed to Graves' ophthalmopathy. CDR3s include the opening cysteine and the closing phenylalanine or tryptophan. D genes are given only for firm matches. Rows give clone size only sometimes, using once, few, many, or a class for an expanded clone.

TRBJ2-3	many	TRBV10-3	-	13	TGTGCCATCCGCCTCGGTGGTTCCGATACGCAGTATTTT	CAIRLGGSDTQYF
TRBJ2-2	many	TRBV15	-	15	TGTGCCACCAGCAGAGGATCAGGGAACACCGGGGAGCTGTTTTTT	CATSRGSGNTGELFF
TRBJ2-5	many	TRBV30	-	16	TGTGCCTGGAGTTTTCGTTTTTACAGGGACCAAGAGACCCAGTACTTC	CAWSFRFYRDQETQYF
TRBJ2-1	-	TRBV27	TRBD2	17	TGTGCCAGCAGTTTATCTGGGACTAGCGGGAGATATGGTGAGCAGTTCTTC	CASSLSGTSGRYGEQFF
TRBJ1-5	many	TRBV27	-	15	TGTGCCAGCAGTACCCGACAGTCCAGCAATCAGCCCCAGCATTTT	CASSTRQSSNQPQHF
TRBJ2-7	many	TRBV27	TRBD2	19	TGTGCCAGCAGTATACAGATTAGCGGGAGGGCCAACTTTTTGCGGGAGCAGTACTTC	CASSIQISGRANFLREQYF
TRBJ2-5	many	TRBV7-9	TRBD1	16	TGTGCCAGCAGCGCCGACAGGGCAGTAGCCCTAAAGACCCAGTACTTC	CASSADRAVALKTQYF
TRBJ2-1	many	TRBV12-3/TRBV12-4	-	12	TGTGCCAGCAGGCTCAGCAGCAATGAGCAGTTCTTC	CASRLSSNEQFF
TRBJ2-3	-	TRBV20-1	-	16	TGCAGTGCTAGAGATCTAACAACTAGCACGGGAGATACGCAGTATTTT	CSARDLTTSTGDTQYF
TRBJ2-3	-	TRBV19	-	14	TGTGCCAGTACCGAGGGGCTTGGGACAGATACGCAGTATTTT	CASTEGLGTDTQYF
TRBJ1-3	-	TRBV28	-	13	TGTGCCAGCAGGACGGGAATTCCCAACACCATATATTTT	CASRTGIPNTIYF
TRBJ1-5	many	TRBV28	-	14	TGTGCCAGCAGAACAGGGCCGTCGGGTCAGCCCCAGCATTTT	CASRTGPSGQPQHF
TRBJ1-1	many	TRBV2	TRBD1	14	TGTGCCAGCAGCGCGACAGGGGGATACACTGAAGCTTTCTTT	CASSATGGYTEAFF
TRBJ2-2	many	TRBV7-2	TRBD2	17	TGTGCCAGCAGCTATACTAGCGGGAGGGTCTCTGCCGGGGAGCTGTTTTTT	CASSYTSGRVSAGELFF